These 6 T cell receptor beta chains came from one sample sequenced in a study of blood T cell repertoires in COVID-19. The repertoire was sequenced with immunoSEQ multiplex PCR; TCRdb's copy has only in-frame clones and lacks some. Seen here are tens of thousands of clones, around four fifths observed once, and the top ten hold around 10%. Sequenced input: peripheral blood. Source of these receptors: a human donor in a cohort sampled during active COVID-19.

The chain uses TRBV11-1 and TRBJ2-5, with 11 positions matching TRBD2. J was trimmed by 6 bases and V by 6 bases; bases with no gene match: 6. The CDR3 has 14 residues. Germline V gene sequence: CDR1 SGHAT, CDR2 FQDESV (reference sequence). CDR3: CASRFSGGAQTQYF. The CDR3, as DNA: TGTGCCAGCAGGTTTAGCGGGGGGGCACAGACCCAGTACTTC.

The J gene is TRBJ2-7, the V gene TRBV27; D ambiguous. V lost 3 bases and J 1 base, leaving 16 bases between the germline ends. Germline loops: CDR1 MNHEY, CDR2 SMNVEV (reference sequence). The CDR3 is 16 amino acids. The DNA for the CDR3 is TGTGCCAGCAGTTTCGGAAGTGGCGGTGATTCCTACGAGCAGTACTTC. Translating gives CASSFGSGGDSYEQYF.

This clone was counted a few times. In nucleotides, the CDR3 is TGTGCCAGTAGTATGGGGCTGGACAATCAGCCCCAGCATTTT. It encodes CASSMGLDNQPQHF. The chain joins TRBV19 to TRBJ1-5; tentative D call: TRBD1 (5 bases). The ends were cut back, 3 bases at V and 3 bases at J, with 9 bases in the middle. Germline loops: CDR1 LNHDA, CDR2 SQIVND (reference sequence). CDR3 length: 14 amino acids.

The chain recombines TRBV7-3 with TRBJ1-6; D is unresolved. V gave up 8 bases and J gave up 7 bases, with 12 bases separating them. The CDR3 is made up of 13 amino acids. Per germline, CDR1 SGHTA and CDR2 FQGTGA. CDR3 bases: TGTGCCAGCCAAGCAGGACTCAATTCACCCCTCCACTTT. Translated: CASQAGLNSPLHF.

The chain joins TRBV7-3 to TRBJ1-6; TRBD1 matches at 7 bases. The CDR3 loop spans 14 amino acids. V trimming: 4 bases; J trimming: 7 bases; junction bases outside the gene matches: 4. CDR1 SGHTA and CDR2 FQGTGA come from the germline V gene. The CDR3 here is CASSSGTVNSPLHF. In DNA, the CDR3 is TGTGCCAGCAGCTCTGGGACAGTCAATTCACCCCTCCACTTT. The full variable domain, rest sourced from reference TRBV7-3 and TRBJ1-6, is GAGVSQTPSNKVTEKGKYVELRCDPISGHTALYWYRQSLGQGPEFLIYFQGTGAADDSGLPNDRFFAVRPEGSVSTLKIQRTERGDSAVYLCASSSGTVNSPLHFGNGTRLTVT.

The genes are TRBV5-1 and TRBJ1-1, with TRBD1 matching over 9 bases. This CDR3 is 15 amino acids long. CDR1 and CDR2 (germline): SGHRS, YFSETQ. The junction had 5 bases not matched to a gene; V was cut back by 3 bases and J by 2 bases. The CDR3 DNA follows: TGCGCCAGCAGCTCCGGGACAGGGATCAACACTGAAGCTTTCTTT. Encoded protein: CASSSGTGINTEAFF.